Listed below are T cell receptor beta chains from one sample, sequenced in a study of T cells in Graves' hyperthyroidism and ophthalmopathy. Via MiXCR, TCRdb re-called the multiplex PCR reads, giving one row per CDR3 protein. The profile shows about 700,000 distinct CDR3 sequences, about 45% of them singletons. What was sequenced was peripheral blood or thyroid tissue (not recorded which). The source of these receptors is an adult man with Graves' disease, either hyperthyroidism or ophthalmopathy (not recorded which). Both conserved end residues are part of each CDR3. Clone size is given for some rows only: seen once, a few or many times, or a class if the clone is expanded.

>TRBV15|-|TRBJ1-2
CATSRAGGGYGYTF
>TRBV7-8|-|TRBJ2-7
CASSLELAASYEQYF
>TRBV12-3/TRBV12-4|-|TRBJ2-7
CASSTRGQAYEQYF
>TRBV5-6|few|TRBJ1-4
CASSLDSVNEKLFF
>TRBV15|-|TRBJ1-5
CATSSDGTPYSNQPQHF
>TRBV6-6|-|TRBJ1-1
CASEREDTEAFF
>TRBV16|-|TRBJ2-7
CASSLLLGQGSEQYF
>TRBV7-9|-|TRBJ2-5
CASSHDRGRETQYF
>TRBV2|few|TRBJ1-5
CASSPLGTRNQPQHF
>TRBV19|-|TRBJ2-7
CASSRVHRGNYEQYF